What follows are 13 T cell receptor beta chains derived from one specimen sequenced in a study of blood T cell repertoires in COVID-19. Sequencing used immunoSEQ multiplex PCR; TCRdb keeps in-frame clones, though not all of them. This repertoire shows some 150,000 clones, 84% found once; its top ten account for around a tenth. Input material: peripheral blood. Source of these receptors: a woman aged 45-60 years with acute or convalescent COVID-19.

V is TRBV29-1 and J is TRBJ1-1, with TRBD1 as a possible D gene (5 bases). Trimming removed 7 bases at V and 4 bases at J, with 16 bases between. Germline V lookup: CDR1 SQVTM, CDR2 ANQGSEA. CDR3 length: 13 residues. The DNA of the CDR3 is TGCAGCGGGCGGCGGGGCGAAGGCACTGAAGCTTTCTTT. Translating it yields CSGRRGEGTEAFF.

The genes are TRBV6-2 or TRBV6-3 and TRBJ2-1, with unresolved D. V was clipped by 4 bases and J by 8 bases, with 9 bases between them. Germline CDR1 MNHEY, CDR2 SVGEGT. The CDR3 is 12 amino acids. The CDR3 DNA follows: TGTGCCAGCAGTTTAATAGTGGATGAGCAGTTCTTC. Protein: CASSLIVDEQFF.

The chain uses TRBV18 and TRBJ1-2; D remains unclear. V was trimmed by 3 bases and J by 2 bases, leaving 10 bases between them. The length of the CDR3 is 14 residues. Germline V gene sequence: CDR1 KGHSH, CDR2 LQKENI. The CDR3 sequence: CASSPGETNYGYTF. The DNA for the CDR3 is TGTGCCAGCTCACCGGGAGAGACCAACTATGGCTACACCTTC. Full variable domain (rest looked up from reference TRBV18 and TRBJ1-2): NAGVMQNPRHLVRRRGQEARLRCSPMKGHSHVYWYRQLPEEGLKFMVYLQKENIIDESGMPKERFSAEFPKEGPSILRIQQVVRGDSAAYFCASSPGETNYGYTFGSGTRLTVV.

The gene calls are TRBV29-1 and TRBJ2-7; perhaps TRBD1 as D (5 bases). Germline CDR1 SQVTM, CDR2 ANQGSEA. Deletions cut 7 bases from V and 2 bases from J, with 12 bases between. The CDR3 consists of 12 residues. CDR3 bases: TGCAGCGCTCGGACATCCGCCTACGAGCAGTACTTC. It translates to CSARTSAYEQYF.

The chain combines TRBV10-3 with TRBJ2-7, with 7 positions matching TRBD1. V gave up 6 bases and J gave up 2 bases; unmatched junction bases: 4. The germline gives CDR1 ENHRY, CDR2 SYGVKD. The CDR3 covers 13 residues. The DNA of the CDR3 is TGTGCCATCAGCCGGGACAGCACCTACGAGCAGTACTTC. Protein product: CAISRDSTYEQYF.

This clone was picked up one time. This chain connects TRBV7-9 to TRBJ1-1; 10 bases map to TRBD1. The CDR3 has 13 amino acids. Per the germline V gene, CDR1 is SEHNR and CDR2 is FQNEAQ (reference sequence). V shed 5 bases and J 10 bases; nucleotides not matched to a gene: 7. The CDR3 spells CASSRRDRGRAFF. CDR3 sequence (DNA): TGTGCCAGCAGCCGTAGGGACAGGGGACGAGCTTTCTTT.

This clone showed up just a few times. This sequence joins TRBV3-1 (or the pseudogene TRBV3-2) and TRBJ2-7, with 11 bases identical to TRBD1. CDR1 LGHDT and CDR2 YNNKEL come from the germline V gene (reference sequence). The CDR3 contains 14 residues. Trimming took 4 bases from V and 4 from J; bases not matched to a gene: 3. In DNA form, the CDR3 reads TGTGCCAGCAGCCGGGGACAGGGGGTTTACGAGCAGTACTTC. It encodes CASSRGQGVYEQYF.

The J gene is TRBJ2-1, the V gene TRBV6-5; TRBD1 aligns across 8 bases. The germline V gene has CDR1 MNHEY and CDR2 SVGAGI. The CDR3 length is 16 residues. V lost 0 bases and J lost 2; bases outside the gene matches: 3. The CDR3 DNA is TGTGCCAGCAGTTACTCGGGGACAGGTCCCTACAATGAGCAGTTCTTC. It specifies CASSYSGTGPYNEQFF.

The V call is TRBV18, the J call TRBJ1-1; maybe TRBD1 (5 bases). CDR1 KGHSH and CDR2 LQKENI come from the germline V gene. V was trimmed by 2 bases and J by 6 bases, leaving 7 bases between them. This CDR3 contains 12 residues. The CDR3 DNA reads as TGTGCCAGCTCACCAGCCAGGGCTGAAGCTTTCTTT. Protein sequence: CASSPARAEAFF.

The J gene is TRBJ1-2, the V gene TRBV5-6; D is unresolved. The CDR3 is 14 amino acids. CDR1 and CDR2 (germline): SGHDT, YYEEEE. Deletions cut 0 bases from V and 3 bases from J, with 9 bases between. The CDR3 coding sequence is TGTGCCAGCAGCTTGGGACGGGTCGACTATGGCTACACCTTC. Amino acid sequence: CASSLGRVDYGYTF.

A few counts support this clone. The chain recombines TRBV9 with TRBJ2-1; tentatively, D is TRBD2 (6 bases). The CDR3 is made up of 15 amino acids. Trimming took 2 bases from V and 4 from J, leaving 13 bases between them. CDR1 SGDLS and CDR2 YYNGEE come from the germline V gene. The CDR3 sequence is CASSVSSGFYNEQFF. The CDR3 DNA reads TGTGCCAGCAGCGTGAGTAGCGGATTTTACAATGAGCAGTTCTTC.

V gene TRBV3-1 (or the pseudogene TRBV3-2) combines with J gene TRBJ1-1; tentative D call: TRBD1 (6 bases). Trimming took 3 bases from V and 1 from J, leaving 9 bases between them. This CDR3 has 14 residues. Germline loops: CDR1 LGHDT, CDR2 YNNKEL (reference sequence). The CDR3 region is CASSHQGRNTEAFF. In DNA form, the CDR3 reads TGTGCCAGCAGCCACCAGGGGCGGAACACTGAAGCTTTCTTT.

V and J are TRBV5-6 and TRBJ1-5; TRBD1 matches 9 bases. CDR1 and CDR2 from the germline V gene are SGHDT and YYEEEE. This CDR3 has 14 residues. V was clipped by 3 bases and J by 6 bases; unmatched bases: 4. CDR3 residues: CASSWGTGIQPQHF. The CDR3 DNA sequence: TGTGCCAGCAGCTGGGGGACAGGGATTCAGCCCCAGCATTTT.